What follows are 2 T cell receptor beta chains derived from one specimen sequenced in a study of glioma-infiltrating T cells after dendritic cell vaccination (dated by TCRdb to 2016 to 2017). The time point label of this sample denotes: after dendritic cell vaccination, including at tumor progression/relapse. Library construction relied on the immunoSEQ multiplex PCR assay. The clones in this table, taken by TCRdb from immuneACCESS, are in-frame only. Not every clone is retained; where verified, under half of the shortfall comes from an unresolved V gene, and the cause of the rest is unknown. The sample table lists 80,000 to 100,000 clones, 80% of them with a count of one. Roughly 5.5% of the sample is in the top ten clones. The source was blood, collected after dendritic cell vaccination. Every receptor here comes from a human donor with glioblastoma.

The chain is built from TRBV25-1 and TRBJ1-1, with a tentative D call TRBD1 (5 bases). CDR1 is MGHDK, CDR2 SYGVNS, per germline. This CDR3 contains 16 residues. The V end was cut by 6 bases, the J end by 1 base, with 18 bases between. The CDR3 is CASRGWGGRGNTEAFF. For the CDR3, the DNA is TGTGCCAGCAGAGGGTGGGGGGGACGGGGGAACACTGAAGCTTTCTTT.

This clone was seen more than once but under ten times. V usage is TRBV19 and J usage is TRBJ1-3; the match to TRBD1 covers 8 bases. The J segment lost 0 bases and the V segment lost 6 bases, leaving 4 bases of the junction unmatched. The CDR3 extends over 15 amino acids. In germline, CDR1 is LNHDA, CDR2 SQIVND (reference sequence). The CDR3 bases are TGTGCCAGTAGAACGACAGGGGCCTCTGGAAACACCATATATTTT. Protein product: CASRTTGASGNTIYF.